This TCR beta chain was observed in a study of CD8 T cells in ankylosing spondylitis. TCRdb analysed the 5' RACE reads with MiXCR anew, one entry per CDR3 protein. This table holds 200,000 to 300,000 distinct CDR3 sequences, approximately 10% found once. In its sample, this clonotype was seen many times. Germline V lookup: CDR1 DFQATT, CDR2 SNEGSKA (reference sequence). V dropped 3 bases and J dropped 7 bases, with 4 bases sitting between them. CDR3 size: 10 residues. The source material was blood, either unsorted or a sorted T cell fraction (not recorded which). This receptor was taken from a male donor with ankylosing spondylitis or in good health (not recorded which). The rearrangement joins TRBV20-1 to TRBJ2-1; no reliable D call. CDR3 coding DNA: TGCAGTGCTAGGGATAATGAGCAGTTCTTC. Protein: CSARDNEQFF.